This is a list of T cell receptor beta chains from one sample in a study of T cell repertoires in cytomegalovirus infection. Antigens of these TCRs are unknown. One entry per CDR3 protein results from TCRdb running MiXCR on the reads. The sample has about 890,000 distinct CDR3 sequences; approximately 31% are singletons. This sample comprised cultured CD8+ T cells from PBMCs, obtained from culture after CMV antigen stimulation. Source of these receptors: a human donor in good health (CMV status not recorded). Some clones in this sample may be carry-over from other donors' samples. CDR3s include the opening cysteine and the closing phenylalanine or tryptophan. The D gene is left open where the match is weak. Part of the rows lack a size; the others show once, few, many or a class for expanded clones.

>NA|TRBV6-6|NA|TRBJ1-1
CASSYSELLMNTEAFF
TGTGCCAGCAGTTACTCAGAATTGCTGATGAACACTGAAGCTTTCTTT
>TRBD2|TRBV27|few|TRBJ2-1
CASSLSAGGFYNEQFF
TGTGCCAGCAGTTTATCGGCGGGGGGTTTCTACAATGAGCAGTTCTTC
>NA|TRBV7-6|NA|TRBJ2-7
CASSLYGPNGGLTYEQYF
TGTGCCAGCAGCTTATATGGCCCAAATGGCGGATTAACCTACGAGCAGTACTTC
>NA|TRBV27|NA|TRBJ1-6
CASSSWPRVRQSPLHF
TGTGCCAGCAGTTCCTGGCCCAGGGTGAGACAGTCACCCCTCCACTTT
>NA|TRBV4-1|few|TRBJ1-1
CASSRTVYTEAFF
TGCGCCAGCAGCCGGACGGTATACACTGAAGCTTTCTTT
>TRBD2|TRBV7-9|NA|TRBJ2-2
CGSSLAGGPNTGELFF
TGTGGCAGCAGCCTAGCGGGGGGACCCAACACCGGGGAGCTGTTTTTT
>NA|TRBV19|NA|TRBJ1-1
CASSIASEAFF
TGTGCCAGTAGTATAGCATCTGAAGCTTTCTTT
>NA|TRBV27|few|TRBJ1-1
CATILMGGTEAFF
TGTGCCACCATTCTGATGGGGGGCACTGAAGCTTTCTTT
>NA|TRBV7-9|many|TRBJ1-6
CASSAELPITPYNSPLHF
TGTGCCAGCAGCGCTGAATTACCAATAACGCCCTATAATTCACCCCTCCACTTT
>TRBD1|TRBV9|few|TRBJ2-1
CASSADGTGKNEQFF
TGTGCCAGCAGCGCCGACGGGACAGGAAAAAATGAGCAGTTCTTC
>TRBD2|TRBV27|few|TRBJ2-5
CASSRGLAVGGETQYF
TGTGCCAGCAGTAGAGGACTAGCGGTTGGGGGAGAGACCCAGTACTTC
>NA|TRBV5-4|NA|TRBJ1-2
CASSLAGTLTF
TGTGCCAGCAGCTTGGCCGGGACATTGACCTTC
>TRBD2|TRBV27|NA|TRBJ2-1
CASSTEGLAYNEQFF
TGTGCCAGCAGTACAGAGGGACTAGCGTACAATGAGCAGTTCTTC
>NA|TRBV7-3|NA|TRBJ2-1
CASSFSPRVVSSYNEQFF
TGTGCCAGCAGCTTTTCCCCCCGGGTGGTTAGCTCCTACAATGAGCAGTTCTTC
>TRBD2|TRBV6-2/TRBV6-3|NA|TRBJ2-1
CASSYVGGGYNEQFF
TGTGCCAGCAGTTACGTTGGGGGGGGGTACAATGAGCAGTTCTTC
>TRBD2|TRBV5-1|NA|TRBJ2-7
CASSYRLAGGNEQYF
TGCGCCAGCAGTTACCGACTAGCGGGGGGTAACGAGCAGTACTTC
>NA|TRBV10-3|few|TRBJ1-1
CAIRATANTEAFF
TGTGCCATCAGAGCCACAGCGAACACTGAAGCTTTCTTT
>NA|TRBV28|NA|TRBJ1-1
CASSLHGKNIEAFF
TGTGCCAGCAGTTTGCACGGGAAGAACATTGAAGCTTTCTTT
>NA|TRBV3-1|few|TRBJ1-2
CASSQPGEINYGYTF
TGTGCCAGCAGCCAACCAGGGGAAATTAACTATGGCTACACCTTC
>NA|TRBV2|many|TRBJ2-2
CASEGNTGELFF
TGTGCCAGTGAGGGGAACACCGGGGAGCTGTTTTTT
>TRBD1|TRBV7-1|NA|TRBJ2-7
CVSRTGYEQYF
TGTGTCAGCAGGACAGGCTACGAGCAGTACTTC
>NA|TRBV2|NA|TRBJ2-1
CASPLVGATYNEQFF
TGTGCCAGCCCCCTCGTGGGGGCCACTTACAATGAGCAGTTCTTC
>TRBD1|TRBV7-9|NA|TRBJ1-2
CASSARQGNYGYTF
TGTGCCAGCAGCGCACGACAGGGGAACTATGGCTACACCTTC
>TRBD2|TRBV7-6|many|TRBJ2-5
CASSLPEAGDELQETQYF
TGTGCCAGCAGCTTACCGGAAGCGGGGGATGAACTCCAAGAGACCCAGTACTTC
>NA|TRBV2|few|TRBJ1-2
CATKLRSDYGYTF
TGTGCCACGAAGCTCAGGAGCGACTATGGCTACACCTTC
>NA|TRBV11-2|once|TRBJ2-1
CASSPWGTGPADEQFF
TGTGCCAGCAGCCCTTGGGGGACGGGGCCCGCGGATGAGCAGTTCTTC
>NA|TRBV15|NA|TRBJ1-2
CATKLTGIDGYTF
TGTGCCACCAAACTAACAGGTATCGATGGCTACACCTTC
>TRBD1|TRBV7-9|NA|TRBJ1-5
CASSSFLTGDSNSNQPQHF
TGTGCCAGCTCCAGCTTTTTGACAGGGGACTCCAATAGCAATCAGCCCCAGCATTTT
>NA|TRBV4-1|many|TRBJ1-3
CASSQDPWGPGLISGNTIYF
TGCGCCAGCAGCCAAGATCCATGGGGGCCCGGACTGATCTCTGGAAACACCATATATTTT
>NA|TRBV7-2|many|TRBJ1-1
CASSYHETEAFF
TGTGCCAGCAGCTACCATGAAACTGAAGCTTTCTTT
>TRBD2|TRBV4-3|few|TRBJ2-2
CASSQDNSGGPIPTGELFF
TGCGCCAGCAGCCAAGATAATAGCGGGGGGCCGATTCCAACCGGGGAGCTGTTTTTT
>NA|TRBV7-2|many|TRBJ1-2
CASSFRRRGGDYGYTF
TGTGCCAGCAGCTTCCGACGGAGGGGGGGCGACTATGGCTACACCTTC
>TRBD1|TRBV7-9|NA|TRBJ2-2
CASSSDRGLYAGELFF
TGTGCCAGCAGCTCCGACAGGGGGCTTTACGCCGGGGAGCTGTTTTTT
>NA|TRBV25-1|few|TRBJ1-1
CASSDWDTEAFF
TGTGCCAGCAGTGACTGGGACACTGAAGCTTTCTTT
>TRBD1|TRBV7-8|NA|TRBJ1-1
CASSDTGGGVNTEAFF
TGTGCCAGCAGCGATACAGGGGGCGGAGTGAACACTGAAGCTTTCTTT
>TRBD1|TRBV12-3/TRBV12-4|few|TRBJ1-5
CASSPGDSSNQPQHF
TGTGCCAGCAGTCCCGGGGACAGTTCGAATCAGCCCCAGCATTTT
>NA|TRBV7-8|NA|TRBJ1-1
CASSLEAGAQVIAEAFF
TGTGCCAGCAGCTTAGAGGCAGGGGCTCAGGTTATCGCTGAAGCTTTCTTT
>NA|TRBV28|NA|TRBJ1-2
CASSLPGARGYTF
TGTGCCAGCAGTTTACCGGGGGCGCGGGGCTACACCTTC
>NA|TRBV20-1|once|TRBJ2-1
CSARDRGGAESNEQFF
TGCAGTGCTAGAGATCGAGGCGGGGCGGAATCCAATGAGCAGTTCTTC
>TRBD1|TRBV19|NA|TRBJ1-1
CASSDRTGVNTEAFF
TGTGCCAGTAGTGACAGGACAGGAGTAAACACTGAAGCTTTCTTT
>NA|TRBV15|NA|TRBJ2-5
CATSRDWGASEETQYF
TGTGCCACCAGCAGAGATTGGGGCGCAAGCGAAGAGACCCAGTACTTC
>NA|TRBV7-9|NA|TRBJ2-3
CASSFEGPTHTDTQYF
TGTGCCAGCAGCTTCGAAGGCCCTACGCATACAGATACGCAGTATTTT